The 21 T cell receptor beta chains given below trace back to one sample, sequenced in a study of shared clonotypes between healthy human individuals. TCRdb keeps only in-frame clones here, not all; method: immunoSEQ multiplex PCR. Found here are over 950,000 clones, 77% of them singletons; the top ten hold about 0.94%. Sequencing used memory CD4+ T cells from PBMCs. The subset denotes: CD45RA-negative fraction. The receptors derive from a man aged 18-30 years in good health. Some clones in this sample may be carry-over from other donors' samples.

CDR3 region: CAAVGGFGQPQHF. CDR3 nucleotides: TGTGCCGCTGTGGGGGGCTTTGGACAGCCCCAGCATTTT. The rearrangement links TRBV19 to TRBJ1-5; TRBD1 might be the D (6 bases). The CDR3 covers 13 residues. The germline V gene has CDR1 LNHDA and CDR2 SQIVND (reference sequence). Trimming shortened V by 11 bases and J by 7 bases, and 18 bases separated the two germline ends.

CDR3 in DNA: TGTGCCAGCAGCTTAGAGGCTAGCGGGAGGACGCAGTATTTT. Translation gives CASSLEASGRTQYF. The J gene is TRBJ2-3, the V gene TRBV7-9; 11 bases fit TRBD2. The V gene's germline CDR1 is SEHNR and CDR2 FQNEAQ (reference sequence). The trim removed 1 base at V and 9 bases at J, leaving 3 bases unmatched. This CDR3 is built from 14 residues.

V is TRBV19 and J is TRBJ2-2; 9 nucleotides line up with TRBD1. J was trimmed by 10 bases and V by 5 bases; bases with no gene match: 17. CDR1 LNHDA and CDR2 SQIVND come from the germline V gene (reference sequence). The CDR3 consists of 17 residues. CDR3 sequence: CASSHSPGQGRGEELFF. In DNA, the CDR3 is TGTGCCAGTAGTCATTCCCCGGGACAGGGCCGGGGGGAGGAGCTGTTTTTT.

The chain combines TRBV27 with TRBJ1-2, with no clear D. CDR1 is MNHEY and CDR2 is SMNVEV in the germline V gene (reference sequence). V was cut by 5 bases and J by 1 base, with 17 bases left in between. CDR3 length: 16 residues. CDR3 amino acids: CASSPAGPRGNYGYTF. CDR3 sequence (DNA): TGTGCCAGCAGTCCAGCGGGCCCCCGGGGTAACTATGGCTACACCTTC.

The J gene is TRBJ2-4, the V gene TRBV28; 7 nucleotides line up with TRBD2. The V gene end was trimmed by 2 bases and the J gene end by 1 base; junction bases not matched to a gene: 2. The germline V gene encodes CDR1 MDHEN and CDR2 SYDVKM. The CDR3 runs to 15 residues. CDR3 protein: CASSLAGEAKNIQYF. For the CDR3, the DNA is TGTGCCAGCAGTTTAGCGGGAGAGGCCAAAAACATTCAGTACTTC.

This clone was seen more than once but under ten times. The rearrangement links TRBV5-1 to TRBJ2-3, with 7 bases lining up with TRBD2. The germline CDR1 and CDR2 sequences are SGHRS and YFSETQ. CDR3 length: 15 residues. V was pared by 4 bases and J by 6 bases, with 11 bases of the junction left unmatched. DNA for the CDR3: TGCGCCAGCAGCCGGGACCGGGAGGCTCAGGATACGCAGTATTTT. It yields the protein CASSRDREAQDTQYF.

The genes are TRBV28 and TRBJ2-4, with D possibly being TRBD1 (6 bases). Trimming cost V 2 bases and J 1 base, with 24 bases left between them. The germline gives CDR1 MDHEN, CDR2 SYDVKM. This CDR3 region has 20 residues. CDR3 bases: TGTGCCAGCAGTTTACTTAGTGTGAGGGCTAGGGACAACGCCAAAAACATTCAGTACTTC. Translated: CASSLLSVRARDNAKNIQYF.

The chain has TRBV28 and TRBJ2-1; 8 bases align to TRBD2. Germline V gene lookup returns CDR1 MDHEN and CDR2 SYDVKM. The CDR3 runs to 18 residues. Trimming at V came to 1 base and at J to 0 bases, leaving 8 bases not matched to a gene. The CDR3 nucleotides read TGTGCCAGCAGTTTATACGGGAGGGACCAACTCTCCTACAATGAGCAGTTCTTC. Translation: CASSLYGRDQLSYNEQFF.

As DNA, the CDR3 is TGTGCCAGCTCACCACGGACAGCCGTTAACACCGGGGAGCTGTTTTTT. Translating it yields CASSPRTAVNTGELFF. This chain joins TRBV18 and TRBJ2-2, with a possible D match to TRBD1 (6 bases). The CDR3 sequence is 16 residues long. V gave up 1 base and J gave up 2 bases, with 11 bases separating them. Germline CDR1 is KGHSH and CDR2 is LQKENI. The whole variable domain, remainder taken from reference TRBV18 and TRBJ2-2, is NAGVMQNPRHLVRRRGQEARLRCSPMKGHSHVYWYRQLPEEGLKFMVYLQKENIIDESGMPKERFSAEFPKEGPSILRIQQVVRGDSAAYFCASSPRTAVNTGELFFGEGSRLTVL.

In this sample, this clone turned up once. The chain couples TRBV11-1 to TRBJ2-5; D call uncertain. The CDR3 runs 12 residues. V lost 6 bases to trimming and J lost 4 bases, with 9 bases between them. CDR1 and CDR2 (germline): SGHAT, FQDESV (reference sequence). CDR3 sequence reads: CASSKVGETQYF. The DNA for the CDR3 is TGTGCCAGCAGTAAGGTCGGAGAGACCCAGTACTTC.

The rearrangement joins TRBV10-2 to TRBJ2-2; 9 bases fit TRBD2. In germline, CDR1 is WSHSY, CDR2 SAAADI. The CDR3 consists of 15 residues. With V trimmed by 7 bases and J by 1 base, 4 bases remained unmatched. The CDR3 coding sequence is TGCGCCAGCACTATAGCGGGAGTGAACACCGGGGAGCTGTTTTTT. This codes for CASTIAGVNTGELFF.

J is TRBJ2-2 and V is TRBV10-3; 10 nucleotides align to TRBD1. The CDR3 runs 14 residues. V trimming: 6 bases; J trimming: 6 bases; junction bases outside the gene matches: 4. In germline, CDR1 is ENHRY, CDR2 SYGVKD. The CDR3, as DNA: TGTGCCATCAGGACAGGGGGCCCTGCCGGGGAGCTGTTTTTT. As protein: CAIRTGGPAGELFF.

The rearrangement uses TRBV30 and TRBJ2-7; D is perhaps TRBD1 (5 bases). Between the trimmed V and J ends, which lost 3 bases and 4 bases, there was a span of 13 bases. Germline CDR1 reads GTSNPN; CDR2 reads SVGIG (reference sequence). There are 13 residues in the CDR3. DNA for the CDR3: TGTGCCTGGAGCTCAGGGCCCCCTTACGAGCAGTACTTC. It is translated as CAWSSGPPYEQYF.

To note about this clone: The germline gene is not matched at one end of the junction; a read error may be the cause. CDR3 in amino acids: CASRPNPGLAANF. The DNA of the CDR3 is TGTGCCAGCAGACCTAACCCGGGACTAGCGGCAAATTTT. The genes are TRBV28 and TRBJ2-3; 11 bases fit TRBD2. The CDR3 has 13 amino acids. In germline, CDR1 is MDHEN, CDR2 SYDVKM.

The chain couples TRBV7-3 to TRBJ2-5; 16 bases agree with TRBD2. The CDR3 is made up of 17 amino acids. The germline V gene has CDR1 SGHTA and CDR2 FQGTGA. With V trimmed by 2 bases and J by 4 bases, 4 bases remained unmatched. CDR3 in amino acids: CASSLGTSGRVGETQYF. The CDR3 nucleotides are TGTGCCAGCAGCTTAGGGACTAGCGGGAGGGTGGGAGAGACCCAGTACTTC.

CDR3 region: CASAPRLNTEAFF. CDR3 sequence (DNA): TGTGCCAGCGCCCCCAGACTGAACACTGAAGCTTTCTTT. The rearrangement links TRBV2 to TRBJ1-1; D ambiguous. Per germline, CDR1 SNHLY and CDR2 FYNNEI. This CDR3 has 13 amino acids. The ends were cut back, 8 bases at V and 0 bases at J, with 10 bases in the middle.

This clone was seen more than once but under ten times. CDR3 residues: CAISDRQGVGGYTF. The CDR3 bases are TGTGCCATCAGTGACAGGCAGGGGGTCGGTGGCTACACCTTC. The rearrangement links TRBV10-3 to TRBJ1-2, with 7 bases lining up with TRBD1. V lost 3 bases to trimming and J lost 7 bases; unmatched junction nucleotides: 8. The CDR3 has 14 residues. Per germline, CDR1 ENHRY and CDR2 SYGVKD.

CDR3 nucleotide sequence: TGTGCCAGCAGCTTGAAGACTAGCGGGAGCTACGAGCAGTACTTC. Its protein is CASSLKTSGSYEQYF. The gene calls are TRBV5-4 and TRBJ2-7, with 12 bases fitting TRBD2. The CDR3 has 15 amino acids. Trimming cost V 1 base and J 3 bases; bases outside gene matches: 2. Germline-derived CDR1 and CDR2 are SGHNT and YYREEE (reference sequence).

Points on this clone: Distinct nucleotide sequences in the sample also encode this CDR3. CDR3 protein: CASSLGGTRTDTQYF. As DNA, the CDR3 is TGCGCCAGCAGCTTGGGCGGGACCCGCACAGATACGCAGTATTTT. J is TRBJ2-3 and V is TRBV5-1; tentative D call: TRBD2 (6 bases). Between the trimmed V and J ends, which lost 0 bases and 1 base, there was a span of 9 bases. The CDR3 extends over 15 amino acids. Germline CDR1 and CDR2: SGHRS and YFSETQ.

V is TRBV6-5 and J is TRBJ2-1; D might be TRBD1 (5 bases). The germline CDR1 and CDR2 sequences are MNHEY and SVGAGI. Trimming stripped 2 bases from V and 10 bases from J, with 12 bases between. CDR3 length: 13 amino acids. The DNA of the CDR3 is TGTGCCAGCAGTTACAATGCCAGGGCCGAGCAGTTCTTC. It encodes CASSYNARAEQFF.

This clone was seen a single time. The chain carries TRBV21-1 and TRBJ1-1. TRBV21-1 is a recognized pseudogene. The CDR3 totals 14 residues. CDR3 sequence reads: CASIHSWGCTEAFF. CDR3 coding DNA: TGTGCCAGCATCCACAGCTGGGGATGCACTGAAGCTTTCTTT.